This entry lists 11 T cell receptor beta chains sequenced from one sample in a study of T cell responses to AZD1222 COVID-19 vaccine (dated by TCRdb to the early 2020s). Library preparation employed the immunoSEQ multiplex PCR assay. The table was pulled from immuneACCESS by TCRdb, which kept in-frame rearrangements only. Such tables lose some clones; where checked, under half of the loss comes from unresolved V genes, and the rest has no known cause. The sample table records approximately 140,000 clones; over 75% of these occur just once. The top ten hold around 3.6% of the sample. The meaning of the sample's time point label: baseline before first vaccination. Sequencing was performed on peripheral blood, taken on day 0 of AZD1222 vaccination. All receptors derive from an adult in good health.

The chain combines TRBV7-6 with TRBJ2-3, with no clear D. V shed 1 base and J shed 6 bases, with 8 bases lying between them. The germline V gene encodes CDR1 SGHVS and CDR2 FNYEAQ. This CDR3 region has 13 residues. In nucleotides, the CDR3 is TGTGCCAGCAGCTTAGTTGGGCCCGATACGCAGTATTTT. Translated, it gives CASSLVGPDTQYF.

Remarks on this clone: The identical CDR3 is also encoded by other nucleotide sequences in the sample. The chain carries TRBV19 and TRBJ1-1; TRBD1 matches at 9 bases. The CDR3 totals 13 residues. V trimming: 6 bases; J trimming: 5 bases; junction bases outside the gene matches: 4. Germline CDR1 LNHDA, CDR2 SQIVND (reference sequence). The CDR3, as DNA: TGTGCCAGTAGCCCGACAGGGGGAACTGAAGCTTTCTTT. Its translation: CASSPTGGTEAFF.

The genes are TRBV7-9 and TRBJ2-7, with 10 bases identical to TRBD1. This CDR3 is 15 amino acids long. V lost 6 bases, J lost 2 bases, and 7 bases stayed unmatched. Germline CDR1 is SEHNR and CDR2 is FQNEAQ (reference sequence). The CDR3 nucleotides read TGTGCCAGCAGATCGACAGGGGGCCCCACCTACGAGCAGTACTTC. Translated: CASRSTGGPTYEQYF.

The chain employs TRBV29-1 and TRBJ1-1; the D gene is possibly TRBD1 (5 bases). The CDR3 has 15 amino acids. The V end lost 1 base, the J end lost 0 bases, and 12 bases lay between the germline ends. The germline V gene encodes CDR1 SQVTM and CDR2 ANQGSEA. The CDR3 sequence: CSVEGRQTMNTEAFF. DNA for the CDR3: TGCAGCGTTGAAGGCAGACAGACAATGAACACTGAAGCTTTCTTT.

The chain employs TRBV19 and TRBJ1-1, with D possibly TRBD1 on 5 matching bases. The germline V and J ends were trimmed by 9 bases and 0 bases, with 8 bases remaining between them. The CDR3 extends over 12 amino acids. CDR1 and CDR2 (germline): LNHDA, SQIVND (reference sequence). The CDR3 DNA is TGTGCCAGCAGGGCAATGAACACTGAAGCTTTCTTT. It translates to CASRAMNTEAFF.

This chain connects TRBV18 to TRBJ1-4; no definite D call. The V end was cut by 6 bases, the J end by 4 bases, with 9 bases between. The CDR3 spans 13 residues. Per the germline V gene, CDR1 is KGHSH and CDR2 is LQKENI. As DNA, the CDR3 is TGTGCCAGCTCGAACGGCTATAATGAAAAACTGTTTTTT. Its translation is CASSNGYNEKLFF.

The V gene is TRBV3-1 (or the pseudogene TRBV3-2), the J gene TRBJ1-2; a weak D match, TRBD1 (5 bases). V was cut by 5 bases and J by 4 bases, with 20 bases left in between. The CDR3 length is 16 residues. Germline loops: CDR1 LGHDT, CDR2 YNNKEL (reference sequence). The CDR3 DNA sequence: TGTGCCAGCAGCTCCAGACTAAACAGGTTATCCTATGGCTACACCTTC. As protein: CASSSRLNRLSYGYTF.

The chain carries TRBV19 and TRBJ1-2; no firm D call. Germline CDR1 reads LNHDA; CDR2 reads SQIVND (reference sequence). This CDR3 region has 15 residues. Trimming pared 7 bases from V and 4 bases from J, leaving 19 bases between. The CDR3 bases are TGTGCCAGTACTCCCACCCCCCCTGGAACCTATGGCTACACCTTC. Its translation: CASTPTPPGTYGYTF.

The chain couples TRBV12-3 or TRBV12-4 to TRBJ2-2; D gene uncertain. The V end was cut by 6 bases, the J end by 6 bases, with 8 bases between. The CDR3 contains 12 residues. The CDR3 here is CASSLWAGELFF. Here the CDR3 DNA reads TGTGCCAGCAGCTTGTGGGCCGGGGAGCTGTTTTTT.

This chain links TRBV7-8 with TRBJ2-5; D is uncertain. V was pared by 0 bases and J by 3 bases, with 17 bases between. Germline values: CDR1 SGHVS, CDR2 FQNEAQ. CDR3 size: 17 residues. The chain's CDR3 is CASSLAGAAIGKETQYF. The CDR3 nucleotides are TGTGCCAGCAGCTTAGCCGGCGCAGCTATAGGAAAAGAGACCCAGTACTTC.

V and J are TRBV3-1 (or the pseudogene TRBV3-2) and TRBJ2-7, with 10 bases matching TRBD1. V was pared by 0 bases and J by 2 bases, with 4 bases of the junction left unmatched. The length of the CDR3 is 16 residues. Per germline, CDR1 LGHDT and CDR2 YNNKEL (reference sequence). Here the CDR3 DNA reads TGTGCCAGCAGCCAAGAGAGAGGACAGGGGGCCTACGAGCAGTACTTC. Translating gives CASSQERGQGAYEQYF.